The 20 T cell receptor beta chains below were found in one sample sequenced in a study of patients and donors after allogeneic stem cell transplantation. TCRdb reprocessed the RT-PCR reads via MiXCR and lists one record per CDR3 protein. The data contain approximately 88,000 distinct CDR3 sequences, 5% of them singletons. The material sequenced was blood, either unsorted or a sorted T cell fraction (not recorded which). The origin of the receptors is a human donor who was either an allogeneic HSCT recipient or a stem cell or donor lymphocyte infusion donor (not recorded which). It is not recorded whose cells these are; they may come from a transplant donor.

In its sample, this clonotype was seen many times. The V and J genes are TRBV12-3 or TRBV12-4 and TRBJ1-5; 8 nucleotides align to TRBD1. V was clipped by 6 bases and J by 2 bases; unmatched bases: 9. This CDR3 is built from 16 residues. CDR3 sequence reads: CASSPQGGRGNQPQHF. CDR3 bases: TGTGCCAGCAGCCCACAGGGGGGAAGGGGCAATCAGCCCCAGCATTTT.

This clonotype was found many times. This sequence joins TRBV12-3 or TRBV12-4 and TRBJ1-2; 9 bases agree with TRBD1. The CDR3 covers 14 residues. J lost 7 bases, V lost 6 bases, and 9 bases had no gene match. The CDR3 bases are TGTGCCAGCAGCCGCGACAGGGGGTCTGCTGGCTACACCTTC. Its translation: CASSRDRGSAGYTF.

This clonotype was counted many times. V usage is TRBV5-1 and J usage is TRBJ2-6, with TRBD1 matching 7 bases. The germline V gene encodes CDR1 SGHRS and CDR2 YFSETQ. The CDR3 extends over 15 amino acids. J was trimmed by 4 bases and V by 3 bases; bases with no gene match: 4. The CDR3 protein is CASSSTGNGANVLTF. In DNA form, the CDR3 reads TGCGCCAGCAGCTCGACAGGGAACGGGGCCAACGTCCTGACTTTC. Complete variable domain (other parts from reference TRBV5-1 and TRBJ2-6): KAGVTQTPRYLIKTRGQQVTLSCSPISGHRSVSWYQQTPGQGLQFLFEYFSETQRNKGNFPGRFSGRQFSNSRSEMNVSTLELGDSALYLCASSSTGNGANVLTFGAGSRLTVL.

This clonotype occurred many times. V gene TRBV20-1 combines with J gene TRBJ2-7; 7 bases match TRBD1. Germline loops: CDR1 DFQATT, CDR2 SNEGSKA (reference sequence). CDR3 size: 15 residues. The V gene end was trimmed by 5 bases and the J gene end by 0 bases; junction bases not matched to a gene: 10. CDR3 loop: CSAERDSRGSYEQYF. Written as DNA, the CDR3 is TGCAGTGCTGAAAGGGACAGCCGAGGCTCCTACGAGCAGTACTTC.

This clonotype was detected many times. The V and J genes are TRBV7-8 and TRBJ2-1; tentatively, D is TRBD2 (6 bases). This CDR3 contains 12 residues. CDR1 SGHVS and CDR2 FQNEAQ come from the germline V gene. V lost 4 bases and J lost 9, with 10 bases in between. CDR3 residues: CASSSHSGEQFF. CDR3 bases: TGTGCCAGCAGCTCGCATAGCGGTGAGCAGTTCTTC.

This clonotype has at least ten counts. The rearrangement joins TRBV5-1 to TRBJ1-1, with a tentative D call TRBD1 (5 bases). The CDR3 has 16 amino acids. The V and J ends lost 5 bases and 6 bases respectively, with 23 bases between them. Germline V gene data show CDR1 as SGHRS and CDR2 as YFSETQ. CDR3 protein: CASRPQGIVYSSEAFF. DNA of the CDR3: TGCGCCAGCAGGCCCCAGGGAATTGTCTACTCTTCTGAAGCTTTCTTT.

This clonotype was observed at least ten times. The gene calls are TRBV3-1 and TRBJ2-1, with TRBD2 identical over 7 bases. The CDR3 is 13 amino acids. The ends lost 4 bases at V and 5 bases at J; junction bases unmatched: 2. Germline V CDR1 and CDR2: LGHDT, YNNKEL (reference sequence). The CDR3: CASSRDYNNEQFF. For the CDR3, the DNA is TGTGCCAGCAGCCGGGACTATAACAATGAGCAGTTCTTC.

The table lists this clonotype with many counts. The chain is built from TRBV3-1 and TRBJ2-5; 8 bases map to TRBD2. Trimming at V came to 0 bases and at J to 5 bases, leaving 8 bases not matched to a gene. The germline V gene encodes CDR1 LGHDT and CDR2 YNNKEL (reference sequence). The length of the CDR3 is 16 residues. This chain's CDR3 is CASSQDWGLVVETQYF. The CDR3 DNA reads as TGTGCCAGCAGCCAAGATTGGGGACTAGTAGTGGAGACCCAGTACTTC.

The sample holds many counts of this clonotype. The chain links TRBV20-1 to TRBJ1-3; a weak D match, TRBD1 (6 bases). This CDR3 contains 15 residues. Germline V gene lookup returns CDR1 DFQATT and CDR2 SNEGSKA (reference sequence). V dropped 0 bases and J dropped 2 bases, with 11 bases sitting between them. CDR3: CSARDGGGAGNTIYF. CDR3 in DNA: TGCAGTGCTAGAGATGGAGGGGGTGCTGGAAACACCATATATTTT.

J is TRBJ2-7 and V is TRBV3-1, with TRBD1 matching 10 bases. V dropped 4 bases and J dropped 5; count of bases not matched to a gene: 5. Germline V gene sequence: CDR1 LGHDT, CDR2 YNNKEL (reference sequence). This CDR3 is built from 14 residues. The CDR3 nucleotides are TGTGCCAGCAGCCGAAGGGACAGGGGCCACGAGCAGTACTTC. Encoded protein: CASSRRDRGHEQYF.

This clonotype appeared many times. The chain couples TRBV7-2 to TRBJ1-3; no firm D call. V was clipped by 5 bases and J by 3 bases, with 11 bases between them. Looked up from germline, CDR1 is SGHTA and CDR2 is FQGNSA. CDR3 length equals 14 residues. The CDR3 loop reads CASSLMSGGNTIYF. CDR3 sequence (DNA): TGTGCCAGCAGCCTCATGTCGGGTGGAAACACCATATATTTT. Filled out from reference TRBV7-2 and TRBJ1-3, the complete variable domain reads GAGVSQSPSNKVTEKGKDVELRCDPISGHTALYWYRQSLGQGLEFLIYFQGNSAPDKSGLPSDRFSAERTGGSVSTLTIQRTQQEDSAVYLCASSLMSGGNTIYFGEGSWLTVV.

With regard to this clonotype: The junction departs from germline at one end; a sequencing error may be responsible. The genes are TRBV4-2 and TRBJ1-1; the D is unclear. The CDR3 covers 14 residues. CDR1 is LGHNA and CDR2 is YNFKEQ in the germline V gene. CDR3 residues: CASSQDLGNAEAFF. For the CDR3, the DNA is TGTGCCAGCAGCCAAGATCTGGGGAACGCTGAAGCTTTCTTT.

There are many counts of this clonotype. CDR3 sequence (DNA): TGTGCAAGTCGCTTAAAACAGCGGGGCCGGGTCAATGAGCAGTTCTTC. Translated: CASRLKQRGRVNEQFF. The V call is TRBV12-2, the J call TRBJ2-1; the D call TRBD2 from the table was never checked on the DNA. TRBV12-2 is an annotated pseudogene. The CDR3 length is 16 residues.

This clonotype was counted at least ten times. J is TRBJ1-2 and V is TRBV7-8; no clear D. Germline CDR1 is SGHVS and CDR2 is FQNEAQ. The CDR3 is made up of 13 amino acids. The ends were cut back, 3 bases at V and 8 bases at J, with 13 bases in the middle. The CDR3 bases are TGTGCCAGCAGCTTTATGGGGATGCGGGGCTACACCTTC. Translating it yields CASSFMGMRGYTF.

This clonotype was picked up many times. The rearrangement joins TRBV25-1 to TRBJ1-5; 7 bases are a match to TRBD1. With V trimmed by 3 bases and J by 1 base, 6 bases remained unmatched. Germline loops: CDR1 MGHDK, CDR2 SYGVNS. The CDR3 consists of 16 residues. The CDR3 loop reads CASSELGDSSNQPQHF. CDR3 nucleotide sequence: TGTGCCAGCAGTGAGTTAGGGGACAGCAGCAATCAGCCCCAGCATTTT.

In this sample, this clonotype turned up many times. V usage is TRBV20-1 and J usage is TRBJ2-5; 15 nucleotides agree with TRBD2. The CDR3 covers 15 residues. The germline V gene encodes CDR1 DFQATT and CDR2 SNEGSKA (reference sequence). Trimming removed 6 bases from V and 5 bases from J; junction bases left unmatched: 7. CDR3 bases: TGCAGTGCAACCGGGACTAGCGGGGGGCACGAGACCCAGTACTTC. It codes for CSATGTSGGHETQYF.

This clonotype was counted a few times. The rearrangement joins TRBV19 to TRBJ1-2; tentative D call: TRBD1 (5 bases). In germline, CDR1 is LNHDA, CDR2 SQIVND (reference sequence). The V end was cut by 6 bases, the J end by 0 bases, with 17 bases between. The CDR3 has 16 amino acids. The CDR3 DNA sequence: TGTGCCAGTAGGGAAGACAGACAGAACACTAACTATGGCTACACCTTC. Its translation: CASREDRQNTNYGYTF.

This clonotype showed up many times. CDR3 amino acids: CAISDSSRGKNTEAFF. The CDR3 DNA is TGTGCCATCAGTGACTCCTCCAGGGGGAAGAACACTGAAGCTTTCTTT. The chain recombines TRBV10-3 with TRBJ1-1; TRBD1 matches at 7 bases. The CDR3 consists of 16 residues. Germline V gene sequence: CDR1 ENHRY, CDR2 SYGVKD. Germline trimming cut 3 bases from V and 1 base from J; bases unmatched to any gene: 8.

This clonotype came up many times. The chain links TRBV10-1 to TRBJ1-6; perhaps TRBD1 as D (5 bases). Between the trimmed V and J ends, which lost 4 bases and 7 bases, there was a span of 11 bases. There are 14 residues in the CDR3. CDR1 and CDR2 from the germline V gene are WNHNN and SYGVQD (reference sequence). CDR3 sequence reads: CASSVGTENSPLHF. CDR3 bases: TGCGCCAGCAGTGTAGGGACGGAGAATTCACCCCTCCACTTT.

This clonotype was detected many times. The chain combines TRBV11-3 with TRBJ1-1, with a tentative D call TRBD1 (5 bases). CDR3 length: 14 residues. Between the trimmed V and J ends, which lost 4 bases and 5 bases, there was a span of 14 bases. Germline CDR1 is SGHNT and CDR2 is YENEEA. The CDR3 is CASSSQGSSTEAFF. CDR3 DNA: TGTGCCAGCAGCTCCCAGGGATCTAGTACTGAAGCTTTCTTT.